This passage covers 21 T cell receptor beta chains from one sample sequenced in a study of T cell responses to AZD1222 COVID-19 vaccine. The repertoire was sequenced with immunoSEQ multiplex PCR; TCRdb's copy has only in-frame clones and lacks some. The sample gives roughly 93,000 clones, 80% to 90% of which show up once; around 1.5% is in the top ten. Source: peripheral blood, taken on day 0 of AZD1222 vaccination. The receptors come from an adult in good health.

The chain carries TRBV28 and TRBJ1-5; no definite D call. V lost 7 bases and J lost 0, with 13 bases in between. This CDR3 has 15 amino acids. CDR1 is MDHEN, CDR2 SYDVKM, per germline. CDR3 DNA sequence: TGTGCCAGCACGTGGGGATACAGTAGCAATCAGCCCCAGCATTTT. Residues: CASTWGYSSNQPQHF.

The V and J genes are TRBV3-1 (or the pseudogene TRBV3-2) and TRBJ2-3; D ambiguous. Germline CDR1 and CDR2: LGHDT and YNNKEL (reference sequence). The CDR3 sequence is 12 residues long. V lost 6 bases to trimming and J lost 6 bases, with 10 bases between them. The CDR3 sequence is CASSQAVDTQYF. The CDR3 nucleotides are TGTGCCAGCAGTCAGGCGGTCGATACGCAGTATTTT.

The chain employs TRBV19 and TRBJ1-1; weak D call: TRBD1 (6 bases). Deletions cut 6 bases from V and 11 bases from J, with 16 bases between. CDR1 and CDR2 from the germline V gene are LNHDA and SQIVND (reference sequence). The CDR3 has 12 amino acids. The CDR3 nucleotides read TGTGCCAGTAGCGCTACAGGGTCTGGGGCTTTCTTT. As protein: CASSATGSGAFF.

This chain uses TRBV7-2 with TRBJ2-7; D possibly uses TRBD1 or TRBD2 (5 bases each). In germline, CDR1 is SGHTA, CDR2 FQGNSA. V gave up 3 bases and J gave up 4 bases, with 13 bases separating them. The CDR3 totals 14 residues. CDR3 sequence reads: CASSFTNGAYEQYF. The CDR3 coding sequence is TGTGCCAGCAGCTTTACGAACGGGGCGTACGAGCAGTACTTC.

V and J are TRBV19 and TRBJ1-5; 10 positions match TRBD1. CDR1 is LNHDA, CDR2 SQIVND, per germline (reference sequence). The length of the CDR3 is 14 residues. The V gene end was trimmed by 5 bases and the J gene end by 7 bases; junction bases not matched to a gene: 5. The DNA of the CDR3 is TGTGCCAGTAGTTACGGGACAGGGGAACAGCCCCAGCATTTT. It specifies CASSYGTGEQPQHF.

CDR3 in amino acids: CASKGDGWNTGELFF. The CDR3 coding sequence is TGTGCCAGCAAGGGTGACGGCTGGAACACCGGGGAGCTGTTTTTT. The chain couples TRBV27 to TRBJ2-2; the D is unclear. The germline V gene has CDR1 MNHEY and CDR2 SMNVEV (reference sequence). V was shortened by 7 bases and J by 1 base, with 13 bases between the two germline ends. The CDR3 extends over 15 amino acids.

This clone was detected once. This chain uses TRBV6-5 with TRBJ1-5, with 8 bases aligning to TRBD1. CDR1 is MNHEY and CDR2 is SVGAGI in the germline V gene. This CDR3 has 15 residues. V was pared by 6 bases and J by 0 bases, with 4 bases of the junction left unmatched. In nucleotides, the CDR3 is TGTGCCAGCAGCGACAGGGGATATAGCAATCAGCCCCAGCATTTT. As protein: CASSDRGYSNQPQHF.

The CDR3 sequence: CASSLALGDLLAISTDTQYF. DNA for the CDR3: TGTGCCAGCAGCTTAGCGCTGGGGGACTTGCTAGCCATCTCCACAGATACGCAGTATTTT. The V gene is TRBV7-2, the J gene TRBJ2-3, with a weak D call TRBD2 (6 bases). V was cut by 0 bases and J by 2 bases, with 24 bases left in between. This CDR3 contains 20 residues. The germline gives CDR1 SGHTA, CDR2 FQGNSA.

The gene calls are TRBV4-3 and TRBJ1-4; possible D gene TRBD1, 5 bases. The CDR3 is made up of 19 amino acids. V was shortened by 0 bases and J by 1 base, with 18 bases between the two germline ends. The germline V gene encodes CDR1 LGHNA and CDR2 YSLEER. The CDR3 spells CASSQERQTPIGTNEKLFF. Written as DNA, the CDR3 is TGCGCCAGCAGCCAAGAGAGACAGACCCCAATTGGAACTAATGAAAAACTGTTTTTT.

The CDR3 here is CASSSSGDTEAFF. The CDR3, as DNA: TGTGCCAGTAGTTCATCAGGGGACACTGAAGCTTTCTTT. The rearrangement joins TRBV19 to TRBJ1-1; the D gene is possibly TRBD1 (6 bases). Germline CDR1 is LNHDA and CDR2 is SQIVND (reference sequence). Trimming cost V 5 bases and J 3 bases, with 10 bases left between them. The CDR3 is 13 residues long.

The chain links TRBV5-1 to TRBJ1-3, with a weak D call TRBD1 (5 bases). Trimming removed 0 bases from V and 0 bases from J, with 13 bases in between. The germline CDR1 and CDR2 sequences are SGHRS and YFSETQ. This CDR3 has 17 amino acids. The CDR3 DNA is TGCGCCAGCAGCTTGGCCGTCAGGGCTAGCTCTGGAAACACCATATATTTT. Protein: CASSLAVRASSGNTIYF. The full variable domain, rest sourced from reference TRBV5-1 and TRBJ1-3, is KAGVTQTPRYLIKTRGQQVTLSCSPISGHRSVSWYQQTPGQGLQFLFEYFSETQRNKGNFPGRFSGRQFSNSRSEMNVSTLELGDSALYLCASSLAVRASSGNTIYFGEGSWLTVV.

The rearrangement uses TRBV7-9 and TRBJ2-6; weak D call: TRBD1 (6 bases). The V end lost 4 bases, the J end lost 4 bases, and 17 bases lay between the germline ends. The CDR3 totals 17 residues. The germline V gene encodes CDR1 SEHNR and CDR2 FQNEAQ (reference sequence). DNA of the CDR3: TGTGCCAGCAGCTCCGTAGGGGCAGGGGCAGGGGCCAACGTCCTGACTTTC. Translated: CASSSVGAGAGANVLTF.

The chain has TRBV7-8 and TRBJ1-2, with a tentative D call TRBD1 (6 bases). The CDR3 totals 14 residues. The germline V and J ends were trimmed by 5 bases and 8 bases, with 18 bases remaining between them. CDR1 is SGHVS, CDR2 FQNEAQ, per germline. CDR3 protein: CASSQTINREGYTF. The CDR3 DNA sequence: TGTGCCAGCAGCCAAACCATAAACAGGGAAGGCTACACCTTC. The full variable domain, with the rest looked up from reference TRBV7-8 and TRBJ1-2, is GAGVSQSPRYKVAKRGQDVALRCDPISGHVSLFWYQQALGQGPEFLTYFQNEAQLDKSGLPSDRFFAERPEGSVSTLKIQRTQQEDSAVYLCASSQTINREGYTFGSGTRLTVV.

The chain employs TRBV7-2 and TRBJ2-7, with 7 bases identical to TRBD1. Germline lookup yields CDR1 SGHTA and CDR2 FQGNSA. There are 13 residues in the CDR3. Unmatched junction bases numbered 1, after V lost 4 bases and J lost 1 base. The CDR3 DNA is TGTGCCAGCAGCTGGGACAGTTCCTACGAGCAGTACTTC. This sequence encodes CASSWDSSYEQYF.

The CDR3 loop is CASSGGQRNQPQHF. The CDR3 region has the DNA TGTGCCAGCAGTGGGGGACAGCGCAATCAGCCCCAGCATTTT. The genes are TRBV28 and TRBJ1-5, with 7 bases matching TRBD1. This CDR3 is 14 amino acids long. J was trimmed by 2 bases and V by 5 bases; bases with no gene match: 3. In germline, CDR1 is MDHEN, CDR2 SYDVKM.

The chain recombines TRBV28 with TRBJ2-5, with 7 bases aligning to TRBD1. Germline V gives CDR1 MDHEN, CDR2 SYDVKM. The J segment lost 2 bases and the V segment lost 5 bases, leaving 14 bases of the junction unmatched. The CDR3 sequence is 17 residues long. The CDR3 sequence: CASSVTPRQGRQETQYF. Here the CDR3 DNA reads TGTGCCAGCAGTGTAACACCCAGACAGGGAAGACAAGAGACCCAGTACTTC.

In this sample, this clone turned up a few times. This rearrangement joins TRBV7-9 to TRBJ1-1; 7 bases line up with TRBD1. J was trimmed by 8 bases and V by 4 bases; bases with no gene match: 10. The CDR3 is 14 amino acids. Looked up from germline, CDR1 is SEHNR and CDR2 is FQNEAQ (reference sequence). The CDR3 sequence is CASSSKLQGDEAFF. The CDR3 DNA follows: TGTGCCAGCAGCTCGAAACTTCAGGGGGACGAAGCTTTCTTT.

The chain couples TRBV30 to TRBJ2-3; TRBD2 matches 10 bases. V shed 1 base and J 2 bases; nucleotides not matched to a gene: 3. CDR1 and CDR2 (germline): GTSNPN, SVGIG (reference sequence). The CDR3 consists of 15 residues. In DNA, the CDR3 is TGTGCCTGGAGTGCCAGCGGGGGGGACACAGATACGCAGTATTTT. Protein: CAWSASGGDTDTQYF.

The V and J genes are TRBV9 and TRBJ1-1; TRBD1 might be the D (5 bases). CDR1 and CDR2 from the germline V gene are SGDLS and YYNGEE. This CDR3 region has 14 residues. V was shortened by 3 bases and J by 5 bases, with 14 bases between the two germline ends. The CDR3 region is CASSEGIPGTEAFF. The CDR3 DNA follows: TGTGCCAGCAGCGAGGGGATCCCGGGGACTGAAGCTTTCTTT.

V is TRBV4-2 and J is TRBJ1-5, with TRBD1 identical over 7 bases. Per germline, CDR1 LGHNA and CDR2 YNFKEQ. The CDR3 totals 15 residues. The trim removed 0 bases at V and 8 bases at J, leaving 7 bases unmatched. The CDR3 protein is CASSQESGGGEPQHF. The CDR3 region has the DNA TGTGCCAGCAGCCAAGAGTCAGGGGGAGGAGAGCCCCAGCATTTT.

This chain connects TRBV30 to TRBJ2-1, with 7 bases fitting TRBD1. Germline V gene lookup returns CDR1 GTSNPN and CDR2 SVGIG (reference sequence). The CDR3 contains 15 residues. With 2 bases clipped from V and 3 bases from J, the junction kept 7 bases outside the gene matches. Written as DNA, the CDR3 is TGTGCCTGGAGTTTAGCAGGGGGTTTCTACAATGAGCAGTTCTTC. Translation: CAWSLAGGFYNEQFF.